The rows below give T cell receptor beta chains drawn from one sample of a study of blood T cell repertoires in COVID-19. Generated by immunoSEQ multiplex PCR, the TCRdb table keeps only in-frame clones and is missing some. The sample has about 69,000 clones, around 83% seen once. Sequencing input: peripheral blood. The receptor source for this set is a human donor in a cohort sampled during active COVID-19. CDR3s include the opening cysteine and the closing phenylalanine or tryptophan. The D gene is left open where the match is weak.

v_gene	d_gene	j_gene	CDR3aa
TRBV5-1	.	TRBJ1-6	CASSPQYSYNSPLHF
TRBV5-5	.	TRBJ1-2	CASSLDASYGYTF
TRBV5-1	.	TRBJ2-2	CASSLETRGTGELFF
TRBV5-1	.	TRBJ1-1	CASSLEGANTEAFF
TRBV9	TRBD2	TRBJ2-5	CASSVQAGGLLETQYF
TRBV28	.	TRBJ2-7	CASSFLSEQYF
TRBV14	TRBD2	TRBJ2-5	CASNLAGLPGQTQYF
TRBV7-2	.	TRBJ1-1	CASSLARENLEAFF
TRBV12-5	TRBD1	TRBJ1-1	CASGKTGEGEAFF
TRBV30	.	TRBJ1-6	CAWSIRVGDSPLHF
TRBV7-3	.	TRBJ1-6	CASSLTKQASPLHF
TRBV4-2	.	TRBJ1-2	CASSQDPGYGYTF
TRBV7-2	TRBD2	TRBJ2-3	CASSLRLAGSTDTQYF
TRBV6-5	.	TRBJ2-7	CASSYLGSEQYF
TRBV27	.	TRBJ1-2	CASSLASQSLYGYTF
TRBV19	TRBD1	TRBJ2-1	CASTPRDRAYNEQFF
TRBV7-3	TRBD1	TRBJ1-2	CASSAGQGGYTF
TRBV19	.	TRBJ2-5	CASSIGQGTQETQYF
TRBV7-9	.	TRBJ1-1	CASSLGSRGTEAFF